The following is a T cell receptor (beta chain) sequence with its context. Antigen unknown. The data originate from a study of cytomegalovirus exposure and HLA in healthy donors. General study findings and limits: Per a later analysis, roughly 17,000 TCR beta sequences showed association with HLA alleles at 0.05 false discovery rate.

The CDR3 sequence is 16 residues long. The germline CDR1 and CDR2 sequences are KGHSH and LQKENI. Trimming removed 1 base from V and 0 bases from J, with 13 bases in between. PCR employed 60 Vbeta and 13 Jbeta primers. Sequencing used immunoSEQ multiplex PCR; TCRdb keeps in-frame clones, though not all of them. The profile shows more than 150,000 clones, 80% to 85% of them singletons. Nominally healthy donors were sampled, though unrecorded immune exposures were likely. The material sequenced was PBMCs. The sequence derives from a woman aged 18-29 years in good health and CMV-seronegative. The chain combines TRBV18 with TRBJ2-7, with a tentative D call TRBD2 (5 bases). The CDR3 here is CASSPLRALSSYEQYF. The CDR3 nucleotides are TGTGCCAGCTCACCACTGAGGGCCCTGAGCTCCTACGAGCAGTACTTC.